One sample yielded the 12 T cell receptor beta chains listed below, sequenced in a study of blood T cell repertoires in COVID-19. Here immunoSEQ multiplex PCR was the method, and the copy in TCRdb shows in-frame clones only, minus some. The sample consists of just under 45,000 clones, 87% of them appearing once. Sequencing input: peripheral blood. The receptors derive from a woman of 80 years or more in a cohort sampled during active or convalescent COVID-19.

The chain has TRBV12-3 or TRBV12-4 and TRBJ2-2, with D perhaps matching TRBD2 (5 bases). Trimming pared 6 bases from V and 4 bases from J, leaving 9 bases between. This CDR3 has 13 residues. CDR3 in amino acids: CASRLAGTGELFF. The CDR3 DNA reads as TGTGCCAGCAGGCTAGCCGGCACCGGGGAGCTGTTTTTT.

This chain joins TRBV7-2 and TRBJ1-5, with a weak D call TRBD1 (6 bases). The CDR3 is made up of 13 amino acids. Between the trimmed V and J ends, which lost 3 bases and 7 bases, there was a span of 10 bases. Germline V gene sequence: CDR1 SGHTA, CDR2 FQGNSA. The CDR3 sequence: CASSFGRGQPQHF. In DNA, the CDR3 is TGTGCCAGCAGCTTCGGCAGGGGACAGCCCCAGCATTTT.

The CDR3 loop is CASSFTGADTQYF. CDR3 nucleotide sequence: TGTGCCAGCAGTTTCACGGGGGCAGATACGCAGTATTTT. The gene calls are TRBV12-3 or TRBV12-4 and TRBJ2-3; D possibly corresponds to TRBD2 (6 bases). With 3 bases removed from V and 4 bases from J, the gap between germline ends came to 8 bases. The CDR3 is 13 amino acids.

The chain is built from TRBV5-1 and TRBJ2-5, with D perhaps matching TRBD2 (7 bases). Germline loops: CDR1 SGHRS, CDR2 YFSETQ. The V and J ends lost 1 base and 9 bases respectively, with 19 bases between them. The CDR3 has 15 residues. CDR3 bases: TGCGCCAGCAGCTTGTCTAGCGGAGGGGAGGGGGCCCAGTACTTC. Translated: CASSLSSGGEGAQYF.

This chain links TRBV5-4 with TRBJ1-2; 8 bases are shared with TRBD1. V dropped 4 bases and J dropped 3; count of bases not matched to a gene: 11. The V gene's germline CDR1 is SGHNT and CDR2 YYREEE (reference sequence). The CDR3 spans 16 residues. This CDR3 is CASSLGQGALDYGYTF. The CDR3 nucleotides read TGTGCCAGCAGCCTAGGTCAGGGGGCGTTGGACTATGGCTACACCTTC.

The CDR3, as DNA: TGTGCCAGCAGCCAAGGCTCAGGGGCGGATGAGCAGTTCTTC. It is translated as CASSQGSGADEQFF. The rearrangement joins TRBV3-1 (or the pseudogene TRBV3-2) to TRBJ2-1; tentative D call: TRBD1 (6 bases). CDR3 size: 14 residues. Deletions cut 1 base from V and 8 bases from J, with 12 bases between. Germline V gives CDR1 LGHDT, CDR2 YNNKEL (reference sequence).

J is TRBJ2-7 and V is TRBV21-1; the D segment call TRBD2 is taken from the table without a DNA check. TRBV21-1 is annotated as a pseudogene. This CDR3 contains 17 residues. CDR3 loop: CASSKPAPGLAGEEQYF. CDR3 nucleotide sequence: TGTGCCAGCAGCAAACCGGCTCCGGGACTAGCGGGAGAAGAGCAGTACTTC.

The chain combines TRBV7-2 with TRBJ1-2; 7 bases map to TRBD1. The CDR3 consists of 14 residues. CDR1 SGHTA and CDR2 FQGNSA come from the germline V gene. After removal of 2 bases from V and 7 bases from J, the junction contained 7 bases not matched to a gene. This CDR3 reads CASSLRTGEGGYTF. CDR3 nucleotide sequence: TGTGCCAGCAGCTTACGAACAGGGGAAGGTGGCTACACCTTC.

Written as DNA, the CDR3 is TGTGCCAGCAGCTTAGTAGCTAGCGGGAGGTCAGATACGCAGTATTTT. Protein product: CASSLVASGRSDTQYF. The chain has TRBV7-2 and TRBJ2-3, with 11 bases matching TRBD2. The CDR3 is 16 amino acids. The V segment lost 1 base and the J segment 4 bases; nucleotides outside the gene matches: 4. CDR1 is SGHTA, CDR2 FQGNSA, per germline.

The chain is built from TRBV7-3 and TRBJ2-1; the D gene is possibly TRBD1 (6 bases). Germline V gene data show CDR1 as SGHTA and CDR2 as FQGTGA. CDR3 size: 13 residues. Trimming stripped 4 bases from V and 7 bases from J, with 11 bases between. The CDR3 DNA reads TGTGCCAGCAGCTCTACAGGGTTGAATGAGCAGTTCTTC. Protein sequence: CASSSTGLNEQFF. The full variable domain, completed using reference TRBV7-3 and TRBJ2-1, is GAGVSQTPSNKVTEKGKYVELRCDPISGHTALYWYRQSLGQGPEFLIYFQGTGAADDSGLPNDRFFAVRPEGSVSTLKIQRTERGDSAVYLCASSSTGLNEQFFGPGTRLTVL.

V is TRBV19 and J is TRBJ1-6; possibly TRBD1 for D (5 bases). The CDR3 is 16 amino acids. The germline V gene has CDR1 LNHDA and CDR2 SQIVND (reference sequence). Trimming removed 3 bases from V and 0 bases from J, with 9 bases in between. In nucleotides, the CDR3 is TGTGCCAGTAGTATTGCGGGGGGCTCCTATAATTCACCCCTCCACTTT. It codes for CASSIAGGSYNSPLHF.

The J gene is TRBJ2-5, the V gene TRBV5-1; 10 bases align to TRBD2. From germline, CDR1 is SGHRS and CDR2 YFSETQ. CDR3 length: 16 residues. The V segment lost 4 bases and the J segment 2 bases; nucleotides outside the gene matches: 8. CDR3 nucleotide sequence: TGCGCCAGCAGCCAAGGACTAGCGGTGAAACAAGAGACCCAGTACTTC. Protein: CASSQGLAVKQETQYF.